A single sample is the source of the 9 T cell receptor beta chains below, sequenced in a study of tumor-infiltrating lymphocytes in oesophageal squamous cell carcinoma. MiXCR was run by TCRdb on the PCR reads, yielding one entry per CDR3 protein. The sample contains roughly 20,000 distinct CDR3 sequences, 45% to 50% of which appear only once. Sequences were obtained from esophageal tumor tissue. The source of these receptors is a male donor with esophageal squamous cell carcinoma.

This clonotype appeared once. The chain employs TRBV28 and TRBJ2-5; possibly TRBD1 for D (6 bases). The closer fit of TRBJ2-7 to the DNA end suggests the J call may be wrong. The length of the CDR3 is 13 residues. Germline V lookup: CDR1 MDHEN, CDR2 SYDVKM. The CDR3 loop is CASSLTGIYEQYF. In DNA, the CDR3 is TGTGCCAGCAGTTTAACAGGGATTTACGAGCAGTACTTC.

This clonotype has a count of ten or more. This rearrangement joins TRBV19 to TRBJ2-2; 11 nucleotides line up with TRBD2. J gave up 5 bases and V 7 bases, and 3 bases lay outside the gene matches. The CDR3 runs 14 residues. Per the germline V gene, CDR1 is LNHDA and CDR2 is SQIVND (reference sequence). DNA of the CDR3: TGTGCCAGTACACTAGCGGGAGCGACCGGGGAGCTGTTTTTT. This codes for CASTLAGATGELFF. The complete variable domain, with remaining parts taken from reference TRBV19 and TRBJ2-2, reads DGGITQSPKYLFRKEGQNVTLSCEQNLNHDAMYWYRQDPGQGLRLIYYSQIVNDFQKGDIAEGYSVSREKKESFPLTVTSAQKNPTAFYLCASTLAGATGELFFGEGSRLTVL.

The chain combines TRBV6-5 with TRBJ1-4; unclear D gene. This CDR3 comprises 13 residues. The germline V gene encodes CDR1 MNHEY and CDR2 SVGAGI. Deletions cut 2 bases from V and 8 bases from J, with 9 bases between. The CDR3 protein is CASSYTIAEKLFF. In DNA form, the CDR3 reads TGTGCCAGCAGTTACACCATCGCGGAAAAACTGTTTTTT.

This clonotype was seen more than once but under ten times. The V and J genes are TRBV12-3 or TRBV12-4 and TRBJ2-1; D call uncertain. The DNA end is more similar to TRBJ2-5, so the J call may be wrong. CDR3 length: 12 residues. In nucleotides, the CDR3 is TGTGCCAGCAGTTCAATCAGAGAGACCCAGTACTTC. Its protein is CASSSIRETQYF.

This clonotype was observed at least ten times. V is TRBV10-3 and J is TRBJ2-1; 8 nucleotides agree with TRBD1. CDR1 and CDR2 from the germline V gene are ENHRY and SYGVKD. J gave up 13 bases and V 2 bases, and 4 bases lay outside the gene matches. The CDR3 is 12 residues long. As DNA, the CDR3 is TGTGCCATCAGTGAGGGACAGGGCATACAGTTCTTC. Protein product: CAISEGQGIQFF.

The CDR3 region has the DNA TGCAGTGCTAGGAGTTTAAGACTAGGCCTCTACAATGAGCAGTACTTC. This gives the protein CSARSLRLGLYNEQYF. The chain uses TRBV20-1 and TRBJ2-4; tentative D call: TRBD2 (6 bases). V lost 3 bases and J 13 bases, leaving 28 bases between the germline ends. Germline values: CDR1 DFQATT, CDR2 SNEGSKA (reference sequence). The CDR3 spans 16 residues.

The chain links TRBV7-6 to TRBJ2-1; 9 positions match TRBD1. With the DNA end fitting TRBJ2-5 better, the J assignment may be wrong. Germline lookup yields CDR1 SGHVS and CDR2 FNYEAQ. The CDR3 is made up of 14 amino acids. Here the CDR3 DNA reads TGTGCCAGCAGCCGAGACAGGGGGCAAGAGACCCAGTACTTC. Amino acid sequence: CASSRDRGQETQYF.

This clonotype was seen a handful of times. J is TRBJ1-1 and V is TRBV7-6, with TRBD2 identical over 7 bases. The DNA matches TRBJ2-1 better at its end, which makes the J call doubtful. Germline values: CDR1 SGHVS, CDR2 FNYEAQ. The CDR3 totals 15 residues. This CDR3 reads CASSFGTTAYNEQFF. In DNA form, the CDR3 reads TGTGCCAGCAGCTTCGGGACTACGGCTTACAATGAGCAGTTCTTC.

The CDR3 loop reads CASSPQLGGAKRDTQFF. The CDR3, as DNA: TGTGCCAGCAGTCCTCAGTTGGGGGGGGCTAAGAGAGATACGCAGTTTTTT. The V gene is TRBV6-1, the J gene TRBJ1-4; the D gene is possibly TRBD1 (6 bases). CDR3 length equals 17 residues. V was cut by 5 bases and J by 16 bases, with 32 bases left in between. Germline V gene data show CDR1 as MNHNS and CDR2 as SASEGT.